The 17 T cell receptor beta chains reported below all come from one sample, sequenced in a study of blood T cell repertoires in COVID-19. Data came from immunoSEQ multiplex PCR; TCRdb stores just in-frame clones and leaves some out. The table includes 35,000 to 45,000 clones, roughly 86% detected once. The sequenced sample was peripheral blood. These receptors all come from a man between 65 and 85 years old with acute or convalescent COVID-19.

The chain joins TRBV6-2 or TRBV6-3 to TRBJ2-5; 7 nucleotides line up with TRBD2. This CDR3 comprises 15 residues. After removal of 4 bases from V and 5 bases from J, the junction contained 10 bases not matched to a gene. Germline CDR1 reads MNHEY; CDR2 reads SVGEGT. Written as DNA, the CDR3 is TGTGCCAGCAGTTCCCCTCTCGGGGGGAGGGAGACCCAGTACTTC. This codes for CASSSPLGGRETQYF.

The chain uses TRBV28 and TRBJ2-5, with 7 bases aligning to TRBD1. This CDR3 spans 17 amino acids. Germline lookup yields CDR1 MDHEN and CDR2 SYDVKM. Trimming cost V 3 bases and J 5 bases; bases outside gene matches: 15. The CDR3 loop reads CASSFHRGRPAGETQYF. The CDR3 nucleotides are TGTGCCAGCAGTTTCCACAGGGGCCGACCGGCAGGGGAGACCCAGTACTTC.

The DNA for the CDR3 is TGTGCCAGCAGCCTAGGACTAGAGGAGTACTTC. Protein: CASSLGLEEYF. V is TRBV5-5 and J is TRBJ2-7; the match to TRBD2 covers 7 bases. The V gene's germline CDR1 is SGHKS and CDR2 YYEKEE (reference sequence). After removal of 4 bases from V and 11 bases from J, the junction contained 6 bases not matched to a gene. This CDR3 contains 11 residues.

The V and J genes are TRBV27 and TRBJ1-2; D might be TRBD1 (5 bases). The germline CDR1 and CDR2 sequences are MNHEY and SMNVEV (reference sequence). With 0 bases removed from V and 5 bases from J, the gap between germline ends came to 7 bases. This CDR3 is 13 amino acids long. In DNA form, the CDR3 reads TGTGCCAGCAGTTTATCGGGGGGGTATGGCTACACCTTC. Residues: CASSLSGGYGYTF.

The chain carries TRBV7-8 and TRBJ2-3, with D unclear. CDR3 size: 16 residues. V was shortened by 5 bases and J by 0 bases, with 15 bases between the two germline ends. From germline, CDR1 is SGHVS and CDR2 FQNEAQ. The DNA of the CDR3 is TGTGCCAGCAGCACCTACGGAATGAGGAGCACAGATACGCAGTATTTT. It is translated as CASSTYGMRSTDTQYF.

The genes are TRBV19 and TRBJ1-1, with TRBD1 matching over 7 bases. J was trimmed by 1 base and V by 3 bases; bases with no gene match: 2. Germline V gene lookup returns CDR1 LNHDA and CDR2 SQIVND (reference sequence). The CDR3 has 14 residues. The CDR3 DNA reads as TGTGCCAGTAGTATGGGACAGAAGAACACTGAAGCTTTCTTT. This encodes CASSMGQKNTEAFF.

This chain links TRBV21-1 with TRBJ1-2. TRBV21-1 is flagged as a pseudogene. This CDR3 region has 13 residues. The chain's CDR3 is CAIPRRVNYGYTF. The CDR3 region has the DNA TGTGCCATCCCAAGGAGGGTTAACTATGGCTACACCTTC.

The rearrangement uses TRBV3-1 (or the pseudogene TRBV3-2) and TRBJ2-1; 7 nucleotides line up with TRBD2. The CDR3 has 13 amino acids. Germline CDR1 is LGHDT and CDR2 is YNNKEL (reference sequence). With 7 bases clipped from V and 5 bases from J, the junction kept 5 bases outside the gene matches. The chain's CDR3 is CASIKRGDNEQFF. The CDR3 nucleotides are TGTGCCAGCATAAAGCGGGGAGACAATGAGCAGTTCTTC.

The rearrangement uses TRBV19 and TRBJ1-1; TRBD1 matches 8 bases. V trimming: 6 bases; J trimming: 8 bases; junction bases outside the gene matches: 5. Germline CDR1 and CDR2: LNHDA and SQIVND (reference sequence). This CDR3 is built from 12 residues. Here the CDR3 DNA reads TGTGCCAGTAGGGACCGGGACAGGGAAGCTTTCTTT. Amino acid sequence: CASRDRDREAFF.

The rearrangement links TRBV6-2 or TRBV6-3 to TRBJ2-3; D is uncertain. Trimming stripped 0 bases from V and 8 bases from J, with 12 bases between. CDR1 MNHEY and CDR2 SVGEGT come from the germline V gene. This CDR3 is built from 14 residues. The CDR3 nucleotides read TGTGCCAGCAGTTACTCCTTCCCGGTTACTACGCAGTATTTT. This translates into CASSYSFPVTTQYF.

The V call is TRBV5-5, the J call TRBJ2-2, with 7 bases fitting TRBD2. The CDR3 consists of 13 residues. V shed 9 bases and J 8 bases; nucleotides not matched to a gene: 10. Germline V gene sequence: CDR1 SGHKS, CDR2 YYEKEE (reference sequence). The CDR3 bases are TGTGCCACCTCCCGGCGGGAGCTGGGGGAGCTGTTTTTT. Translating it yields CATSRRELGELFF.

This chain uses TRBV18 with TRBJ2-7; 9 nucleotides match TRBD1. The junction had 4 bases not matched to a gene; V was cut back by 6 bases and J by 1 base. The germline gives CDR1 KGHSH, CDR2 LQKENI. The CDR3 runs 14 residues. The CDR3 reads CASSSGTGSYEQYF. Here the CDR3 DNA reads TGTGCCAGCTCTTCCGGGACAGGGTCCTACGAGCAGTACTTC.

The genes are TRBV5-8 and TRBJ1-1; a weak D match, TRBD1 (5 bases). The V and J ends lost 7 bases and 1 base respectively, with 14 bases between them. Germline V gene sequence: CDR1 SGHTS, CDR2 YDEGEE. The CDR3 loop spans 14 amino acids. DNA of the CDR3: TGTGCCAGCCCGGGGGGGGTTCAGAACACTGAAGCTTTCTTT. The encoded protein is CASPGGVQNTEAFF.

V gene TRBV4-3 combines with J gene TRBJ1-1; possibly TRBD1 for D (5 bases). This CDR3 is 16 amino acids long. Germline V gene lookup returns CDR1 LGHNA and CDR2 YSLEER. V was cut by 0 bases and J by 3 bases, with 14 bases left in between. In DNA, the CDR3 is TGCGCCAGCAGCCAAGAATGGGGCCTACCTTACACTGAAGCTTTCTTT. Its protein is CASSQEWGLPYTEAFF.

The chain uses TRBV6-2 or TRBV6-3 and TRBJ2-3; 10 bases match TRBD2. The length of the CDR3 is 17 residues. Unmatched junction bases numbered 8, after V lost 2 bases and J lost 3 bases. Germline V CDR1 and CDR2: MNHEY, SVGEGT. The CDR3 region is CASSYVGLAGVTDTQYF. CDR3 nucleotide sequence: TGTGCCAGCAGTTACGTAGGCCTAGCGGGAGTGACAGATACGCAGTATTTT.

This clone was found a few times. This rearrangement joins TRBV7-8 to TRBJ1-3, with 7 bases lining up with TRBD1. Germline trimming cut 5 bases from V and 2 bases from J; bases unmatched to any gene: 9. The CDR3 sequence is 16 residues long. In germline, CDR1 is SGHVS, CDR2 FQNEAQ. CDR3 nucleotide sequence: TGTGCCAGCAGCCCTCGACAGGGAGTTGCTGGAAACACCATATATTTT. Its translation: CASSPRQGVAGNTIYF.

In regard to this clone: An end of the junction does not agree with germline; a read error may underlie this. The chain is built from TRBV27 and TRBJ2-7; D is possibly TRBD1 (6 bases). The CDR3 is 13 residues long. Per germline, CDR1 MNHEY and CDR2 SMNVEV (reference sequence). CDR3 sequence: CASSLFQGYAQYF. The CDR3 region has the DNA TGTGCCAGCAGTTTATTTCAGGGGTACGCGCAGTACTTC.